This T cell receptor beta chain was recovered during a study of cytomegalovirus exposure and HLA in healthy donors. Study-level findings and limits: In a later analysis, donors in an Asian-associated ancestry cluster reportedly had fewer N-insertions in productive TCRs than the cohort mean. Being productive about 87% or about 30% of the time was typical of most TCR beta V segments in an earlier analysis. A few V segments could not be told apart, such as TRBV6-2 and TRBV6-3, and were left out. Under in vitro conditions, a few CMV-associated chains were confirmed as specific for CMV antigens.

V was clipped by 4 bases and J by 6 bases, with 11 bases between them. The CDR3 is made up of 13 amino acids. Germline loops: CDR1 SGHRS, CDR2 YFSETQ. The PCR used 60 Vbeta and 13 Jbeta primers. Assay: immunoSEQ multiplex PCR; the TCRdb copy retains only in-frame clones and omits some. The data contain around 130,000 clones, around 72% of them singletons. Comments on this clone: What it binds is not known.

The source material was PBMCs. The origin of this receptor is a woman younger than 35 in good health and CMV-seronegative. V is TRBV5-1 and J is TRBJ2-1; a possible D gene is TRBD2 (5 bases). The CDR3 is CASSGAGFNEQFF. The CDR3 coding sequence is TGCGCCAGCAGCGGTGCGGGTTTCAATGAGCAGTTCTTC.